The TCR beta chain described here comes from a study of shared clonotypes between healthy human individuals. Germline V gives CDR1 PRHDT, CDR2 FYEKMQ (reference sequence). V was clipped by 0 bases and J by 1 base, with 6 bases between them. The length of the CDR3 is 14 residues. Positive CCR7 selection of CD45RO-negative cells yielded the naive CD8 cells, and terminally differentiated effector memory CD45RA+ cells were excluded. Clones were sequenced by immunoSEQ multiplex PCR, and TCRdb holds only the in-frame ones, with some missing. The sample records about 820,000 clones, 80% to 95% being singletons.

The chain employs TRBV13 and TRBJ1-1; no definite D call. This receptor was identified in a man aged 30 to 45 in good health. The sequencing sample was made of naive CD8+ T cells sorted from blood. CDR3 in amino acids: CASSLGRANTEAFF. CDR3 nucleotides: TGTGCCAGCAGCTTAGGGAGGGCGAACACTGAAGCTTTCTTT.